A selection of T cell receptor beta chains follows, all from one sample in a study of OX40 agonist ivuxolimab in advanced cancers. TCRdb's copy holds only in-frame clones and misses some; the assay was immunoSEQ multiplex PCR. Seen here are fewer than 90,000 clones, roughly 86% observed once, and the top ten hold roughly 7.3%. Source: CD4+ or CD8+ T cells sorted from blood, taken in a trial of the OX40 agonist ivuxolimab. These receptors were collected from an adult with an advanced solid tumor such as melanoma, head and neck, liver or kidney cancer. Both conserved end residues are part of each CDR3. The D gene is left open where the match is weak. The listing skips clone size in some rows; elsewhere it reads once, few, many or a size class.

j_gene	d_gene	v_gene	abundance	CDR3aa	CDR3nt
TRBJ1-1	-	TRBV27	-	CASRTVGTEAFF	TGTGCCAGCCGCACTGTAGGCACTGAAGCTTTCTTT
TRBJ1-2	-	TRBV10-2	-	CASSVAGGYTF	TGCGCCAGCAGTGTCGCAGGTGGCTACACCTTC
TRBJ2-3	TRBD1	TRBV4-1	-	CASSQVTGSGTDTQYF	TGCGCCAGCAGCCAAGTGACAGGGTCGGGCACAGATACGCAGTATTTT
TRBJ2-3	TRBD1	TRBV5-1	-	CASRRGQGSVDTQYF	TGCGCCAGCAGGAGGGGACAGGGGAGTGTAGATACGCAGTATTTT
TRBJ1-2	-	TRBV11-1	-	CASSLRGGGYGYTF	TGTGCCAGCAGCTTACGAGGGGGTGGCTATGGCTACACCTTC
TRBJ2-7	TRBD2	TRBV10-1	-	CASSSSGSWEQYF	TGCGCCAGCAGTAGTAGCGGGAGCTGGGAGCAGTACTTC
TRBJ2-3	TRBD1	TRBV6-1	-	CASSEQGQSTDTQYF	TGTGCCAGCAGTGAACAGGGACAGAGCACAGATACGCAGTATTTT
TRBJ1-2	-	TRBV19	-	CASREAYGYTF	TGTGCCAGTAGAGAGGCCTATGGCTACACCTTC
TRBJ2-1	-	TRBV7-6	-	CASSLARGEQFF	TGTGCCAGCAGCTTAGCGCGGGGTGAGCAGTTCTTC
TRBJ1-6	-	TRBV29-1	-	CSVEGNPPLHF	TGCAGCGTTGAGGGCAACCCACCCCTCCACTTT
TRBJ1-4	-	TRBV4-2	-	CASSQVRYRDSNEKLFF	TGTGCCAGCAGCCAAGTACGATATCGGGATAGCAATGAAAAACTGTTTTTT
TRBJ2-2	-	TRBV5-1	few	CASRGGTVGGELFF	TGCGCCAGCAGGGGGGGAACCGTCGGCGGGGAGCTGTTTTTT
TRBJ2-2	TRBD1	TRBV18	-	CASSPLGQGNTGELFF	TGTGCCAGCTCACCCCTTGGACAGGGGAACACCGGGGAGCTGTTTTTT
TRBJ1-3	-	TRBV21-1	-	CASRGRGRSGNTIYF	TGTGCCAGCAGGGGGAGGGGGAGAAGTGGAAACACCATATATTTT
TRBJ1-1	-	TRBV7-9	-	CASSFPEGLQRKAFF	TGTGCCAGCAGCTTTCCGGAGGGCCTACAACGGAAAGCTTTCTTT
TRBJ1-1	-	TRBV5-6	-	CASSREVDTEAFF	TGTGCCAGCAGCCGGGAGGTGGACACTGAAGCTTTCTTT
TRBJ2-1	TRBD2	TRBV4-3	-	CASSQDIPAASGTSVYNEQFF	TGCGCCAGCAGCCAAGATATCCCGGCAGCCTCCGGGACTAGCGTATACAATGAGCAGTTCTTC
TRBJ1-6	-	TRBV28	-	CASTLSPTGGRPLHF	TGTGCCAGCACCCTTAGCCCCACGGGGGGGAGGCCCCTCCACTTT
TRBJ2-2	TRBD1	TRBV2	-	CASIGGTGNTGELFF	TGTGCCAGCATAGGGGGGACAGGTAACACCGGGGAGCTGTTTTTT
TRBJ1-6	-	TRBV5-4	few	CASSSQINNSPLHF	TGTGCCAGCAGCTCTCAGATTAATAATTCACCCCTCCACTTT
TRBJ2-4	TRBD1	TRBV5-1	-	CASSQGQGATKNIQYF	TGCGCCAGCAGCCAGGGACAGGGGGCGACCAAAAACATTCAGTACTTC
TRBJ1-6	-	TRBV7-9	few	CASSAAGNSPLHF	TGTGCCAGCAGCGCGGCTGGGAATTCACCCCTCCACTTT
TRBJ2-1	-	TRBV18	-	CASSRTQLNEQFF	TGTGCCAGCTCACGGACACAGCTCAATGAGCAGTTCTTC
TRBJ2-7	TRBD2	TRBV28	-	CASCGGLAYEQYF	TGTGCCAGCTGCGGGGGACTGGCCTACGAGCAGTACTTC
TRBJ2-7	-	TRBV7-3	-	CASSPQSRVYSGEQYF	TGTGCCAGCAGCCCCCAAAGTCGGGTCTACTCGGGCGAGCAGTACTTC
TRBJ2-7	-	TRBV28	-	CASGPRKPYEQYF	TGTGCCAGCGGCCCCAGAAAACCCTACGAGCAGTACTTC
TRBJ1-2	TRBD1	TRBV18	-	CASSPQGAGGYTF	TGTGCCAGCTCACCCCAGGGGGCTGGGGGCTACACCTTC
TRBJ2-7	-	TRBV6-1	-	CASSYNSESYEQYF	TGTGCCAGCAGTTATAACAGCGAGTCCTACGAGCAGTACTTC
TRBJ2-1	TRBD1	TRBV7-8	-	CASRPGTGGTYNEQFF	TGTGCCAGCAGACCAGGGACAGGGGGCACCTACAATGAGCAGTTCTTC
TRBJ2-1	-	TRBV27	-	CASRGQSSYNEQFF	TGTGCCAGCCGAGGACAGAGCTCCTACAATGAGCAGTTCTTC
TRBJ1-3	-	TRBV9	-	CASSATGSAGNTIYF	TGTGCCAGCAGCGCTACGGGGAGTGCTGGAAACACCATATATTTT
TRBJ2-7	-	TRBV4-3	-	CASSQDARYFSYEQYF	TGCGCCAGCAGCCAAGATGCCCGTTACTTCTCCTACGAGCAGTACTTC
TRBJ1-6	-	TRBV11-2	once	CASSLGGRGINSPLHF	TGTGCCAGCAGCTTAGGAGGAAGAGGGATTAATTCACCCCTCCACTTT
TRBJ1-1	-	TRBV5-4	-	CASSLTPGGEAFF	TGTGCCAGCAGCTTAACACCGGGGGGTGAAGCTTTCTTT
TRBJ1-2	TRBD1	TRBV7-6	-	CASSFTGGYGYTF	TGTGCCAGCAGCTTCACAGGGGGCTATGGCTACACCTTC
TRBJ2-7	-	TRBV6-6	once	CASSLAGTTYEQYF	TGTGCCAGCAGTTTGGCCGGGACAACCTACGAGCAGTACTTC
TRBJ1-3	-	TRBV10-3	once	CATWGSPGNTIYF	TGTGCCACATGGGGGTCCCCTGGAAACACCATATATTTT
TRBJ2-7	-	TRBV6-5	-	CASSYQGSSYEQYF	TGTGCCAGCAGTTATCAGGGGTCCTCCTACGAGCAGTACTTC
TRBJ2-6	-	TRBV29-1	-	CSVSQGGANVLTF	TGCAGCGTTTCCCAGGGGGGGGCCAACGTCCTGACTTTC
TRBJ2-5	TRBD2	TRBV28	-	CASSLFLGLALETQYF	TGTGCCAGCAGTTTATTCCTGGGACTAGCGTTGGAGACCCAGTACTTC
TRBJ1-3	-	TRBV6-5	-	CASSSAGRNTIYF	TGTGCCAGCAGTTCCGCGGGGAGAAACACCATATATTTT
TRBJ1-2	-	TRBV11-2	once	CASSRRILEDYTF	TGTGCCAGCAGCCGTCGTATATTAGAGGACTACACCTTC
TRBJ1-2	TRBD1	TRBV5-4	-	CASSGTGLMDYGYTF	TGTGCCAGCAGCGGGACAGGCCTCATGGACTATGGCTACACCTTC
TRBJ2-1	-	TRBV4-2	-	CASSQDLVYNEQFF	TGTGCCAGCAGCCAAGATCTGGTATACAATGAGCAGTTCTTC
TRBJ1-6	-	TRBV7-9	-	CASTPIGLNSPLHF	TGTGCCAGCACCCCCATCGGGTTGAATTCACCCCTCCACTTT
TRBJ2-1	TRBD2	TRBV10-1	-	CASSESSGRNEQFF	TGCGCCAGCAGTGAGTCTAGCGGGAGGAATGAGCAGTTCTTC
TRBJ2-7	-	TRBV29-1	-	CSVVGQYEQYF	TGCAGCGTTGTGGGTCAATACGAGCAGTACTTC
TRBJ1-5	-	TRBV5-1	-	CASSPGGQGSQPQHF	TGCGCCAGCAGCCCGGGAGGGCAGGGGAGTCAGCCCCAGCATTTT
TRBJ2-5	-	TRBV7-2	-	CASSLMGQTQYF	TGTGCCAGCAGCTTAATGGGACAGACCCAGTACTTC
TRBJ2-3	-	TRBV20-1	-	CSAGRTDTQYF	TGCAGTGCTGGACGAACAGATACGCAGTATTTT
TRBJ2-7	-	TRBV2	-	CASSEGWGGRGSYEQYF	TGTGCCAGCAGTGAAGGCTGGGGGGGCCGTGGCTCCTACGAGCAGTACTTC